The T cell receptor (beta chain) described here comes from a study of shared clonotypes between healthy human individuals (dated by TCRdb to 2020 to 2022). Concerning the study at large: The cohort included a few men and a couple of women between 18 and 49 years of age. To increase sequencing depth and limit assay-specific biases, different laboratories used diverse techniques to prepare libraries and sequence TCR repertoires. To estimate repertoire size and how much clonotype sharing occurs between individuals, the study deeply sequenced the blood TCR repertoires of 4 to 6 healthy adults. Leukapheresis yielded between about 0.85 and 10 billion PBMCs per donor. Study-wide conclusions, independent of this receptor: Pairwise subsampling led to the expectation that sequencing depth would affect the degree of clonotype sharing among donors. Sampling was limited to blood, and TCR repertoires in tissue likely differ from TCR repertoires in blood. The small number of donors limited the genetic and exposure-history diversity represented.

The CDR3, cysteine through phenylalanine, is 14 amino acids long. Of the read, only the CDR3 DNA is kept; its 42 bases are in frame from base 1. CDR1 and CDR2 were assigned from the germline V gene as SQVTM and ANQGSEA. Using the deep immunoSEQ assay, multiplex PCR amplified TCR CDR3 regions from genomic DNA. For each cell subset, the extracted genomic DNA was distributed evenly across all wells of several immunoSEQ 96-well plates, and each plate served as one replicate. For unsorted PBMC, 250 to 350 ng genomic DNA, equal to roughly 33,000 T cell genomes, was loaded into each replicate PCR. Ten immunoSEQ deep assay plates were used to sequence unsorted PBMC genomic DNA. Purified libraries were quantified with a Qubit 3.0 fluorometer, sized on a Bioanalyzer 2100, and re-quantified with the KAPA Library Quantification kit. Each immunoSEQ 96-well plate was sequenced on its own single-read 150-cycle Illumina NextSeq 550 flow cell. The study's own analysis went as follows. The immunoSEQ output contained only junctional sequences without quality scores, so filtering could not match that applied to full-length reads. Sequences were annotated with PyIR, a Python wrapper for IgBLAST v1.9, using IMGT germline references to assign V/J genes and CDR3. Reads were filtered out if the reads had weak V/J assignments (E-value above 1e-6), no CDR3, stop codons, out-of-frame junctions, or ambiguous translated residues. A V3J clonotype was defined by an identical inferred V gene, J gene, and CDR3 amino acid sequence. To compute the percentage overlap between repertoires, the number of shared unique clonotypes was divided by the size of the smaller repertoire. Repertoire richness was assessed with RTK rarefaction, the Chao1 estimator, and Recon v2.1 estimates of unobserved clonotypes. This is the immuneACCESS table as TCRdb keeps it, with only in-frame sequences that have V and J called. A part of the clones is gone; compared with another copy, unresolved V genes explain less than half, and the rest is unexplained. The DNA was the basis for D and trimming; V, J and clone size are from that table. This sample is represented by roughly 510,000 clones; approximately 79% of them were singletons. Clones ranked in the top ten supply about 12% of the sample.

The donors were healthy, HIV-negative adults with no recently reported acute infections or vaccinations. Every donor was a Caucasian adult living in Nashville, Tennessee, USA. For unsorted samples, tens of millions of PBMCs were counted, and genomic DNA was extracted using the QIAamp DNA Blood Mini kit. Blood was collected by leukapheresis, and PBMCs were isolated by Ficoll-Histopaque density gradient centrifugation and then cryopreserved in liquid nitrogen vapor phase. With respect to this clone: Its antigen remains unidentified. Base qualities are not recorded, but no much larger clone differs from it by a single base.

Sequences were obtained from PBMCs. The chain couples TRBV29-1 to TRBJ2-5, with 10 central nucleotides matching TRBD2. The J call could be wrong; TRBJ2-7 is a better fit for the DNA end. This TCR came from a woman between 40 and 55 years old in good health. Some clones in this sample may be carry-over from other donors' samples. The nucleotides read TGCAGCGTCGTATCTAGCGGGAGTTTCTACGAGCAGTACTTC. It encodes CSVVSSGSFYEQYF.